Shown below are 22 T cell receptor beta chains from a single sample sequenced in a study of blood T cells in healthy people across ages. A J-beta primer mix and a sample-barcoded 5' primer were used in a second PCR of about 7 to 12 cycles. A single record per CDR3 protein comes from TCRdb applying MiXCR to the 5' RACE reads. The table has 800,000 to 900,000 distinct CDR3 sequences, approximately 59% seen once; the top ten hold about 27%. The specimen sequenced was blood. These receptor sequences come from a man younger than 45 in good health.

Details on this clonotype: A read error is possible here, since a much larger clone lies one base away. This sequence joins TRBV27 and TRBJ2-1; maybe TRBD1 (6 bases). From germline, CDR1 is MNHEY and CDR2 SMNVEV (reference sequence). The CDR3 sequence is 15 residues long. CDR3 in amino acids: CASRQDSQSYNERFF. CDR3 nucleotides: TGTGCCAGCAGGCAGGACAGCCAATCCTACAATGAGCGGTTCTTC.

For the CDR3, the DNA is TGTGCCAGCACCCACACAAGGGGGCCCTGGGCAACTAATGAAAAACTGTTTTTT. Its translation is CASTHTRGPWATNEKLFF. The V and J genes are TRBV11-3 and TRBJ1-4; 7 nucleotides align to TRBD1. The CDR3 runs to 18 residues. The J segment lost 0 bases and the V segment lost 7 bases, leaving 14 bases of the junction unmatched. Germline lookup yields CDR1 SGHNT and CDR2 YENEEA. The full variable domain, its missing parts supplied by reference TRBV11-3 and TRBJ1-4, is EAGVVQSPRYKIIEKKQPVAFWCNPISGHNTLYWYLQNLGQGPELLIRYENEEAVDDSQLPKDRFSAERLKGVDSTLKIQPAELGDSAVYLCASTHTRGPWATNEKLFFGSGTQLSVL.

This clonotype was observed a handful of times. This chain joins TRBV7-6 and TRBJ2-6; TRBD1 might be the D (6 bases). Per germline, CDR1 SGHVS and CDR2 FNYEAQ. The ends were cut back, 5 bases at V and 2 bases at J, with 10 bases in the middle. CDR3 length equals 15 residues. In nucleotides, the CDR3 is TGTGCCAGCAGCCTTGGACAGCCTGGGGCCAACGTCCTGACTTTC. It is translated as CASSLGQPGANVLTF. The complete variable domain, with remaining parts taken from reference TRBV7-6 and TRBJ2-6, reads GAGVSQSPRYKVTKRGQDVALRCDPISGHVSLYWYRQALGQGPEFLTYFNYEAQQDKSGLPNDRFSAERPEGSISTLTIQRTEQRDSAMYRCASSLGQPGANVLTFGAGSRLTVL.

The DNA of the CDR3 is TGTGCCAGCAGTTACGGGGCGGATAGCAATCAGCCCCAGCATTTT. Translation gives CASSYGADSNQPQHF. The chain has TRBV6-5 and TRBJ1-5, with D perhaps TRBD1 (5 bases). V lost 2 bases and J lost 0, with 8 bases in between. The germline gives CDR1 MNHEY, CDR2 SVGAGI. This CDR3 has 15 amino acids.

The gene calls are TRBV14 and TRBJ2-1; D is ambiguous. The germline CDR1 and CDR2 sequences are SGHDN and FVKESK. The CDR3 runs to 13 residues. Trimming removed 2 bases from V and 7 bases from J, with 9 bases in between. The CDR3 DNA is TGTGCCAGCAGCCAACTTAACGGGAATGAGCAGTTCTTC. This codes for CASSQLNGNEQFF.

The genes are TRBV10-3 and TRBJ2-3; D is undetermined. The CDR3 loop spans 14 amino acids. The V gene's germline CDR1 is ENHRY and CDR2 SYGVKD. The germline V and J ends were trimmed by 0 bases and 0 bases, with 4 bases remaining between them. CDR3 coding DNA: TGTGCCATCAGTGAGTCGGTGAGCACAGATACGCAGTATTTT. Translating gives CAISESVSTDTQYF.

This clonotype was seen only a few times. This chain joins TRBV20-1 and TRBJ2-3; TRBD2 matches at 10 bases. CDR1 and CDR2 (germline): DFQATT, SNEGSKA (reference sequence). The CDR3 runs 15 residues. The V segment lost 5 bases and the J segment 1 base; nucleotides outside the gene matches: 6. The CDR3 spells CSAPTSGIRTDTQYF. The CDR3 coding sequence is TGCAGTGCTCCTACTAGCGGGATACGCACAGATACGCAGTATTTT.

This clonotype came up once. The rearrangement joins TRBV20-1 to TRBJ1-2; D is perhaps TRBD1 (6 bases). V lost 5 bases to trimming and J lost 2 bases, with 18 bases between them. This CDR3 is 15 amino acids long. Germline V lookup: CDR1 DFQATT, CDR2 SNEGSKA (reference sequence). The CDR3 nucleotides read TGCAGTGCTTCGGGGGGGGAGGGGGTGAACTATGGCTACACCTTC. Translation gives CSASGGEGVNYGYTF.

The rearrangement uses TRBV21-1 and TRBJ2-1; TRBD1 reflects the table's D call only, with no check against the DNA. TRBV21-1 is flagged as a pseudogene. There are 17 residues in the CDR3. This chain's CDR3 is CASSKTAPGQGRNEQFF. The CDR3 DNA reads TGTGCCAGCAGCAAAACCGCACCGGGACAGGGGAGGAATGAGCAGTTCTTC.

In this sample, this clonotype turned up once. The chain couples TRBV4-2 to TRBJ2-1, with D hard to call. Between the trimmed V and J ends, which lost 0 bases and 0 bases, there was a span of 9 bases. Germline values: CDR1 LGHNA, CDR2 YNFKEQ. This CDR3 has 16 amino acids. Here the CDR3 DNA reads TGTGCCAGCAGCCAAGATGCGCCGAGCTCCTACAATGAGCAGTTCTTC. Its translation: CASSQDAPSSYNEQFF.

Of note for this clonotype: One end of the junction does not line up with germline, which may come from a read error. The gene calls are TRBV7-9 and TRBJ2-1, with TRBD2 matching 11 bases. The CDR3 loop spans 16 amino acids. In germline, CDR1 is SEHNR, CDR2 FQNEAQ (reference sequence). This CDR3 is CASSVAGTSGVNEQFF. In nucleotides, the CDR3 is TGTGCCAGCAGCGTAGCCGGGACTAGCGGTGTCAATGAGCAGTTCTTC.

The sample holds a few counts of this clonotype. The chain uses TRBV12-3 or TRBV12-4 and TRBJ2-3, with D hard to call. Trimming left V 5 bases short and J 1 base short, with 13 bases between. The CDR3 extends over 15 amino acids. The CDR3 nucleotides read TGTGCCAGCAGTCTTATCAGAATTGGCACAGATACGCAGTATTTT. Encoded protein: CASSLIRIGTDTQYF.

The chain uses TRBV6-5 and TRBJ1-2; TRBD1 matches 7 bases. Germline CDR1 MNHEY, CDR2 SVGAGI. The CDR3 runs 16 residues. After removal of 0 bases from V and 7 bases from J, the junction contained 11 bases not matched to a gene. The CDR3 DNA sequence: TGTGCCAGCAGTTACTCCGACAGGGAGGAGGTCCGTGGCTACACCTTC. Translated, it gives CASSYSDREEVRGYTF.

This clonotype is a singleton in its sample. This chain links TRBV7-3 with TRBJ2-1; 12 nucleotides line up with TRBD2. The germline gives CDR1 SGHTA, CDR2 FQGTGA. The CDR3 extends over 16 amino acids. V lost 4 bases, J lost 7 bases, and 8 bases stayed unmatched. CDR3 DNA: TGTGCCAGCAGCTCCCTAGCGGGGGGGCCAAGGAATGAGCAGTTCTTC. Translated, it gives CASSSLAGGPRNEQFF.

This chain connects TRBV9 to TRBJ2-5, with 9 bases matching TRBD1. This CDR3 contains 15 residues. The V gene's germline CDR1 is SGDLS and CDR2 YYNGEE. V was pared by 3 bases and J by 2 bases, with 5 bases of the junction left unmatched. The CDR3 sequence: CASSALGQGQETQYF. The CDR3 bases are TGTGCCAGCAGCGCCCTTGGACAGGGGCAAGAGACCCAGTACTTC.

Of note for this clonotype: The junction differs from germline at one of its ends, possibly a read error. This chain joins TRBV7-2 and TRBJ2-5; D ambiguous. Gene TRBJ2-7 matches the end of the DNA better, so the J call may be wrong. The CDR3 extends over 13 amino acids. Germline lookup yields CDR1 SGHTA and CDR2 FQGNSA. This CDR3 reads CASSVAEVSEQYF. In nucleotides, the CDR3 is TGTGCCAGCAGCGTAGCCGAGGTTAGCGAGCAGTACTTC.

Only one count was recorded for this clonotype. This chain uses TRBV6-1 with TRBJ2-4, with TRBD1 matching 7 bases. CDR3 length equals 14 residues. J gave up 13 bases and V 7 bases, and 16 bases lay outside the gene matches. Germline CDR1 and CDR2: MNHNS and SASEGT. CDR3 bases: TGTGCCAGCACCGTCGGCAGGGGGTTTCGCGGGCAGTACTTC. As protein: CASTVGRGFRGQYF.

The rearrangement joins TRBV28 to TRBJ2-3; possibly TRBD1 for D (6 bases). Looked up from germline, CDR1 is MDHEN and CDR2 is SYDVKM. The CDR3 is made up of 15 amino acids. Trimming cost V 1 base and J 3 bases, with 11 bases left between them. DNA of the CDR3: TGTGCCAGCAGTTTATTTACAGGGACGACAGATACGCAGTATTTT. Protein: CASSLFTGTTDTQYF. Full variable domain (remainder filled in from reference TRBV28 and TRBJ2-3): DVKVTQSSRYLVKRTGEKVFLECVQDMDHENMFWYRQDPGLGLRLIYFSYDVKMKEKGDIPEGYSVSREKKERFSLILESASTNQTSMYLCASSLFTGTTDTQYFGPGTRLTVL.

This sequence joins TRBV28 and TRBJ2-5; weak D call: TRBD2 (6 bases). CDR3 size: 14 residues. Germline V gene sequence: CDR1 MDHEN, CDR2 SYDVKM. Trimming removed 5 bases from V and 5 bases from J, with 15 bases in between. CDR3 protein: CASSVAGSKETQYF. The CDR3 nucleotides read TGTGCCAGCAGTGTCGCGGGGTCAAAGGAGACCCAGTACTTC.

This clonotype was observed a single time. This chain joins TRBV5-1 and TRBJ2-5; no reliable D call. This CDR3 spans 17 amino acids. Per germline, CDR1 SGHRS and CDR2 YFSETQ. V lost 0 bases and J lost 2, with 17 bases in between. CDR3 in DNA: TGCGCCAGCAGCTTGGATCCCTCAGGCGACCTACAAGAGACCCAGTACTTC. Amino acids: CASSLDPSGDLQETQYF.

This chain joins TRBV7-2 and TRBJ1-1, with 7 bases fitting TRBD1. The CDR3 is 15 residues long. The trim removed 3 bases at V and 2 bases at J, leaving 6 bases unmatched. Germline V gene sequence: CDR1 SGHTA, CDR2 FQGNSA. The CDR3 DNA is TGTGCCAGCAGCTTGAGACAGGGTAGTAACACTGAAGCTTTCTTT. Translation gives CASSLRQGSNTEAFF. Drawing the rest from reference TRBV7-2 and TRBJ1-1, the complete variable domain is GAGVSQSPSNKVTEKGKDVELRCDPISGHTALYWYRQSLGQGLEFLIYFQGNSAPDKSGLPSDRFSAERTGGSVSTLTIQRTQQEDSAVYLCASSLRQGSNTEAFFGQGTRLTVV.

This chain joins TRBV29-1 and TRBJ1-4; TRBD1 matches 9 bases. Germline V gives CDR1 SQVTM, CDR2 ANQGSEA. The J segment lost 8 bases and the V segment lost 5 bases, leaving 12 bases of the junction unmatched. The CDR3 has 15 residues. This CDR3 reads CSVNRVGQGTEKLFF. The CDR3 DNA reads as TGCAGCGTTAATAGGGTCGGACAGGGGACGGAAAAACTGTTTTTT. Filled out from reference TRBV29-1 and TRBJ1-4, the complete variable domain reads SAVISQKPSRDICQRGTSLTIQCQVDSQVTMMFWYRQQPGQSLTLIATANQGSEATYESGFVIDKFPISRPNLTFSTLTVSNMSPEDSSIYLCSVNRVGQGTEKLFFGSGTQLSVL.